The T cell receptor (beta chain) described here comes from a study of cytomegalovirus exposure and HLA in healthy donors (TCRdb year 2017). In terms of the full investigation: An earlier analysis of approximately 600 of the donors reported about 250 Gb of sequence data and approximately 110 million unique TCR beta sequences from some 180 million T cells. A later genetic analysis took genome-wide SNP genotypes for about 65% of the 666 donors and used that subset as a discovery cohort. An early release that covered approximately 600 HLA-typed donors contained around 300 gigabases of sequencing data and approximately 85 million unique TCR sequences. A later analysis re-analyzed previously published TCR beta repertoires from several hundred donors and added high-resolution HLA genotyping to study TCR occurrence patterns. The study combined high-throughput TCR immunosequencing, statistical association of individual TCRs with disease status, and machine learning to predict cytomegalovirus infection status. Among the roughly 370 genotyped donors, 75% to 90% belonged to the genetic ancestry cluster associated with self-reported Caucasian donors. An earlier analysis of roughly 600 of the donors used high-throughput TCR beta sequencing to judge whether each TCR beta V gene segment behaved as functional or pseudogenic. All discovery cohort repertoires had been generated using a single sequencing platform. The number of typed donors differed by locus: 629-630 for A, B, C, DRB1 and DQB1; about 520 for DQA1; around 580 for DPA1; and some 430 for DPB1. Using immunosequencing, the study profiled T cell repertoires from about 650 subjects and related those repertoires to cytomegalovirus serostatus. The later analysis used no new phenotypic data to find candidate immune exposures, relying instead on TCR beta sequences and their occurrence across donors. Both class I and class II loci were covered by HLA typing, at four-digit resolution. Alongside the repertoire data, information on donor age, sex, ethnicity and CMV serostatus was compiled. The aim of the study was to test whether cataloging public T cell receptors could identify signatures of past pathogen exposure. Among 300 to 450 genotyped donors of the cohort, an average of around 240,000 unique TCR beta nucleotide sequences were sequenced per donor, around 18% of them non-productive. A separate validation cohort of roughly 130 different subjects was used in addition to the 666-subject first cohort. About 5 DR-DQ haplotypes were handled as single units for association and clustering, since linkage in the cohort was strong.

V has 5 bases trimmed and J has 5 bases trimmed; junction bases matching no gene number 8. The CDR3, from cysteine to phenylalanine, totals 14 residues. Just CDR3 DNA is preserved here, 42 bases in frame from base 1. The germline V gene sets CDR1 to MNHEY and CDR2 to SVGAGI. The cohort consisted of approximately 690 healthy bone marrow donors. Cohort members were all nominally healthy when sampled, although unrecorded immune exposures were likely present. The donor was CMV seronegative and was included in the group of 352 seronegative cohort members. A peripheral blood sample was provided by each donor, and peripheral blood mononuclear cells were used for TCR beta sequencing. The Qiagen DNeasy Blood Extraction Kit was used to extract genomic DNA from the blood cell samples. Worth noting for this clone: Its antigen remains undetermined. Base qualities are not provided; no much larger clone lies one nucleotide away.

To prepare the library, the immunoSEQ multiplex PCR assay was applied. A mixture of 60 forward primers for TCR Vbeta segments and 13 reverse primers for TCR Jbeta segments was used in the multiplex PCR. Amplification of the CDR3 region of rearranged TCR beta genes was performed with a multiplex PCR assay on genomic DNA. The Illumina HiSeq System was used to sequence the amplified TCR beta libraries as 87-base-pair reads. The original methods were these. In a later analysis, roughly 80 million unique TCR beta chains were counted across the 650 to 750 repertoires, and around 10 million of these chains were shared by at least two donors. Raw reads were error-corrected and collapsed into unique sequences by a nearest-neighbor algorithm in which closely related sequences were merged to remove PCR and sequencing errors. CDR3 sequences were aligned to IMGT reference sequences to assign V, D and J gene segments. For a sequence to be retained, a match of at least six nucleotides was required to both a V gene segment and a J gene segment. Rearrangements were classified as productive when the CDR3 lacked stop codons and remained in frame with V and J, and all other rearrangements were classified as non-productive. CDR3 was defined by IMGT convention, running from the second conserved V-encoded cysteine to the conserved J-encoded phenylalanine. The earlier analysis of a few hundred of the donors excluded sequences that lacked an unambiguous match to a single V gene segment. An earlier analysis of a few hundred of the donors called V segments functional above 56.7% productive rearrangements and segregating when the between-donor standard deviation exceeded 5%. A statistical classification framework was built for diagnosing cytomegalovirus status from the catalog of TCR beta chain sequences. V and J gene assignment, in a later analysis, came from comparing TCR nucleotide sequences with IMGT/GENE-DB human TR gene sequences. Using the TCRdist pipeline, a later analysis assigned CDR3 sequences along with most-parsimonious VDJ recombination scenarios. In a later analysis, each TCR beta chain was defined by its CDR3 amino acid sequence together with its V-gene family, and reads lacking a unique V-gene family were excluded. As a way to deal with suspected cross-contamination and a sequencing artifact, a later analysis dropped 450 to 600 nucleotide sequences that were highly shared and had low generation probability. In a later analysis, a clonal expansion index was calculated for each public chain from normalized within-repertoire ranks of inferred template counts. In a later analysis, generation probabilities were computed with a VDJ recombination model fitted to out-of-frame rearrangements, and the resulting probabilities were checked against IGoR. In a later analysis, TCR-TCR, TCR-HLA and TCR-CMV co-occurrence was scored with hypergeometric tests, and a repertoire-size bias correction was applied to TCR pairs. To estimate false discovery rates, a later analysis permuted the HLA or CMV assignments 20 times. In a later analysis, co-occurring TCRs were grouped using DBSCAN, and TCRdist sequence similarity was added for clustering within HLA-allele-positive subsets. Repertoires with fewer than 30,000 or more than 120,000 public chains were left out of co-occurrence clustering, as were roughly five repertoires with anomalous nucleotide sharing. Entries here come from immuneACCESS through TCRdb and include only in-frame sequences with V and J called. Some clones fail to appear in such tables; in the studies checked, an unresolved V gene covers under half of the shortfall, and the cause of the remainder is unknown. D and trimming come from the DNA, and the V and J calls and clone size come from that table. A total of roughly 170,000 clones appear in this sample, around 80% of them only once. 0.77% of the sample comes from the top ten.

Broad study findings and their caveats: Compared with the 666-donor mean, donors in an Asian-associated ancestry cluster had fewer N-insertions in productive TCRs, according to a later genetic analysis. The study listed around 160 TCR beta chains as associated with cytomegalovirus. About 17 rarely observed V segments, including chromosome 9 orphons, were excluded from the earlier analysis of about 610 of the donors because counts were too low. Assigning TCR associations to individual alleles was difficult when HLA alleles, especially DR and DQ, strongly co-occurred. The cohort was sequenced for TCR beta chains only, and without alpha or paired-chain data the features that could be detected were limited. In a later analysis, TCR association rates were found to vary across HLA loci, with the most associated TCRs seen for DRB1 alleles and the fewest for HLA-C alleles. A later analysis reported that several top co-occurrence clusters appeared linked to parvovirus B19, influenza, CMV and Epstein-Barr virus. The only immune exposure information available for the cohort was CMV serostatus. The classifier was reported to diagnose cytomegalovirus status with high specificity and sensitivity in both the original cohort and the validation cohort. Three of the identified cytomegalovirus-associated TCR beta chains were confirmed in vitro to be specific for cytomegalovirus antigens. In an earlier analysis of 587 of the donors, most TCR beta V segments were observed in productive rearrangements about 87% or about 30% of the time, broadly matching IMGT annotations. Across donors, most TCR sequences were observed very rarely, whereas some public TCRs were present in many individuals. A later genetic analysis associated a missense DCLRE1C variant with V-gene and J-gene trimming of TCR beta chains, and an independent cohort replicated the association. In a later analysis, most CMV-associated TCR beta chains were found to appear HLA-restricted, with HLA associations seemingly driven largely by CMV exposure. Some IMGT-functional V segments, including TRBV6-2 and TRBV6-3, could not be told apart with the 87-base-pair reads, so those segments were excluded. A cluster of highly shared sequence variants was judged likely to represent a technical artifact of the sequencing pipeline. Linkage disequilibrium might explain the correlated functional status among segregating V segments, but an unknown experimental factor could not be excluded. According to the authors, the approach could potentially be generalized to other disease states and immunological phenotypes. Sequencing depth was assumed to be roughly uniform across donors in the presence/absence analyses, though that assumption may not hold. A further reported finding was that TCR beta sequences accurately predicted the HLA-A and HLA-B alleles for most subjects in the first cohort. Because HLA typing was unavailable for some donors at each locus, only the typed subset was used in association tests. In a later analysis, HLA-associated TCR beta chains showed more clonal expansion and lower generation probabilities than non-associated chains that were equally common. A later analysis associated around 16,000 TCR beta sequences with specific HLA alleles at a false discovery rate of 0.05.

Input material: PBMCs. The chain is made from TRBV6-5 and TRBJ1-2; 7 central bases correspond to TRBD1. The TCR originated in a woman aged 18-30 years in good health and CMV-seronegative. Here the CDR3 is given as CASSERTGPYGYTF. DNA sequence: TGTGCCAGCAGTGAGCGGACAGGACCTTATGGCTACACCTTC.